This TCR beta chain was documented in a study of blood T cell repertoires in COVID-19. Study-level background: Samples taken during acute and convalescent COVID-19 were collected in the United States, Italy and Spain. PBMCs, B-cell-depleted T cells, or T cells provided the cDNA or gDNA that made up the material.

V was pared by 2 bases and J by 6 bases, with 9 bases between. The germline gives CDR1 SGHDT, CDR2 YYEEEE. CDR3 length equals 14 residues. Profiling relied on immunoSEQ multiplex PCR, and the TCRdb table lists in-frame clones only, not all of them. This table has 150,000 to 200,000 clones, more than 75% appearing once. The chain links TRBV5-6 to TRBJ1-6; perhaps TRBD1 as D (5 bases). This sequence originates from a human donor in a cohort sampled during active COVID-19. Specimen: peripheral blood. CDR3 residues: CASSFLQGNSPLHF. DNA for the CDR3: TGTGCCAGCAGCTTCCTTCAGGGTAATTCACCCCTCCACTTT. Together with reference TRBV5-6 and TRBJ1-6, the CDR3 gives the full variable domain: DAGVTQSPTHLIKTRGQQVTLRCSPKSGHDTVSWYQQALGQGPQFIFQYYEEEERQRGNFPDRFSGHQFPNYSSELNVNALLLGDSALYLCASSFLQGNSPLHFGNGTRLTVT.